This record looks at one T cell receptor (beta chain) sequence and its context. Its antigen specificity is not known. No base quality information exists; no much larger clone differs at one position. The data originate from a study of OX40 agonist ivuxolimab in advanced cancers. Looking at the study overall: Ivuxolimab was an agonistic, fully human IgG2 monoclonal antibody directed against OX40 (CD134), a costimulatory receptor. Intravenous ivuxolimab was administered to patients every 2 weeks at six dose levels: 0.01, 0.1, 0.3, 1.5, 3 and 10 mg/kg. Prior anti-PD-1, anti-PD-L1 or anti-CTLA-4 therapy was permitted, and checkpoint inhibitors had been received by less than 45% of dose-escalation patients. Partial responses occurred in three dose-escalation patients: two with cutaneous melanoma and one with hepatocellular carcinoma. The point of sequencing TCRbeta in the periphery was to test whether ivuxolimab changed TCR sequence diversity and drove clonal T-cell expansion. In the dose-escalation cohort, around four fifths of patients were male, and the mean age was approximately 60 years, with a range of about 23 to 85. The paper reports the monotherapy dose-escalation portion (N of about 47 patients) of the phase I ivuxolimab trial. Of the approximately 50 dose-escalation patients, hepatocellular carcinoma was present in about 20, melanoma in around 15, renal cell carcinoma in 9 and head and neck cancer in 9. What the study reported, not specific to this receptor: At doses of 0.1 to 3.0 mg/kg, clonal expansion of both CD4+ and CD8+ T cells in blood was seen between baseline and week 6. Antigen specificity was not determined for the clonally expanded peripheral T cells. On average, CD8+ T cells showed more expanded clones than CD4+ T cells after ivuxolimab. Partial responders in the 0.1-3.0 mg/kg groups had among the lowest normalized peripheral clonal expansion, especially among CD8+ T cells. Low levels of normalized T-cell clonal expansion were also seen in some nonresponding patients.

To sequence the TCRbeta CDR3 region, genomic DNA was isolated from the sorted cells. The immunoSEQ Assay was used for sequencing of TCRbeta CDR3 regions. TCRdb took this table from immuneACCESS and kept in-frame rearrangements with V and J called. Such tables lack part of the clones; where checked against another copy, unresolved V genes explain under half of the gap, and the rest is unexplained. Counted in this sample were tens of thousands of clones; 85% of them appeared once. 0.55% to 0.7% of the sample belongs to the ten largest clones. The trial excluded patients who had a history of autoimmune disease or were on systemic immunosuppression. Peripheral blood for TCR sequencing was collected from all dose cohorts at baseline, on cycle 4 day 1, and on cycle 7 day 1. Samples came from an open-label, multicenter, first-in-human phase I dose-escalation trial of ivuxolimab. Adults with locally advanced or metastatic head and neck squamous cell, hepatocellular, melanoma or renal cell carcinoma were enrolled in the trial. CD4+ and CD8+ T cells were sorted separately from peripheral blood before TCR sequencing.

Inclusive of the bounding cysteine and phenylalanine, the CDR3 is 15 residues long. Of the read, only the CDR3 DNA is kept; its 45 bases are in frame from base 1. Deletion took 5 bases off V and 3 bases off J, with a span of 16 bases between the germline ends. Via the germline V gene, CDR1 is SGHAT and CDR2 FQNNGV. The rearranged segments are TRBV11-2 and TRBJ1-2; TRBD1 is perhaps the D gene, given 6 matching bases. This sequence was found in an adult with an advanced solid tumor such as melanoma, head and neck, liver or kidney cancer. The material was CD4+ or CD8+ T cells sorted from blood, obtained in a trial of the OX40 agonist ivuxolimab. The DNA sequence follows: TGTGCCAGCAGCCGGGAGCCACAGGGCCACTATGGCTACACCTTC. This is translated as CASSREPQGHYGYTF.